The T cell receptor beta chain under discussion was sequenced for a study of Ad26.COV2.S vaccination and SARS-CoV-2 variants. As for the study in general: Donor was in the COV1001 Ad26.COV2.S trial arm. Participants got Ad26.COV2.S intramuscularly, once or twice 56 days apart. Findings and caveats of the study: In vaccinated individuals, spike-specific CD8+ and CD4+ T cell responses reportedly displayed substantial breadth. Researchers reported similar non-spike TCR breadth in vaccine and placebo recipients.

Treatment in this sample: 15 to 20 received Ad26.COV2.S at low or high dose, single or two shots; five or six received placebo; per-sample allocation not given. Material that was analyzed had been drawn on day 63 after the first vaccine or placebo injection. Of note for this clone: Antigen specificity is unknown.

The ends lost 5 bases at V and 4 bases at J; junction bases unmatched: 1. Looked up from germline, CDR1 is LNHDA and CDR2 is SQIVND (reference sequence). CDR3 length equals 15 residues. Data came from immunoSEQ multiplex PCR; TCRdb stores just in-frame clones and leaves some out. The profile shows some 290,000 clones, just under 85% of them singletons. This clonotype was sampled from a person aged 18-65 years who received the Ad26.COV2.S COVID-19 vaccine or a placebo. Sequenced here: peripheral blood, sampled in a trial of Ad26.COV2.S vaccine versus placebo. The V call is TRBV19, the J call TRBJ2-2; 13 nucleotides line up with TRBD2. CDR3 DNA sequence: TGTGCCAGTAGTGGACTAGCGGGGGTCACCGGGGAGCTGTTTTTT. The encoded protein is CASSGLAGVTGELFF.